This paragraph covers one TCR beta chain sequence. The target of this receptor is not known. No much larger clone exists at a distance of one base, and base qualities are not known. This sample is drawn from a study of Graves' ophthalmopathy and Graves' hyperthyroidism (dated by TCRdb to the late 2010s). Background on the whole study: Peripheral blood samples were taken at the time of initial diagnosis, before any treatment was given. To tell Graves' ophthalmopathy apart from Graves' hyperthyroidism, and to predict which patients would progress to ophthalmopathy, the study relied on TCR beta repertoire signatures. In total, approximately 130 blood samples were TCR-sequenced: fewer than 50 ophthalmopathy, about 75 hyperthyroidism and roughly 17 hyperthyroidism-to-ophthalmopathy patients. To explore V-J signatures that separate ophthalmopathy from hyperthyroidism, a discovery set of approximately 100 patients was enrolled, consisting of fewer than 45 with ophthalmopathy and around 60 with stable hyperthyroidism. An independent validation cohort comprised 18 to 20 hyperthyroidism patients and 15 to 17 patients who later progressed from hyperthyroidism to ophthalmopathy. T-cell repertoires of thyroid tissue and blood were compared in a handful of hyperthyroidism patients. Following sampling, methimazole starting at 30 mg daily was administered to hyperthyroidism patients, and high-dose intravenous methylprednisolone was administered to ophthalmopathy patients. For training and testing, the 80 to 100 patients in the discovery cohort were randomly divided in a 7:3 ratio. Study-level results and caveats: The 13-signature model separated ophthalmopathy from stable hyperthyroidism with over 85% sensitivity and around 84% specificity in cross-validation, and 80%/75% in the test set. In validation, the model predicted ophthalmopathy progression with about 71% sensitivity and approximately 72% specificity; fewer than 15 predicted patients were CT-confirmed with GO in a median of around 6 months. Sample size was not statistically predetermined, and group allocation was not concealed from the investigators. Most expanded thyroid clonotypes with a frequency above 0.001 also appeared in blood, which suggests that blood repertoires may reflect the immune response in the thyroid.

For repertoire sequencing, the TCR beta CDR3 regions were amplified from RNA transcripts. The first round of RT-PCR was done with HTBI primers and the Qiagen OneStep RT-PCR kit, and was followed by a second round of multiplex PCR, then size selection and purification. The libraries underwent paired-end sequencing with 100 bp reads on an Illumina HiSeq2000. Under the source paper's analysis protocol: SOAPnuke was used for read processing, and reads with adapters, uncalled bases, a mean Phred below 15, or no exact constant-primer or identifier match were discarded. High-quality paired reads were merged with COPE v1.2.5. Unique nucleotide sequences were defined as clonotypes and aligned to IMGT TRB V, D and J references using MiTCR v1.1. The analysis was limited to V-J combinations with a frequency above 0.0001, which together covered 99.2% of the repertoires. For each V-J combination, a TCR clonal expansion and chaos score was defined as the ratio of F50 clonal expansion to chaos observed in the TCRdist matrix. Welch's t-statistics and random forest were used to reduce features to 13 V-J combinations, which were fed into a naive Bayes classifier. Thyroid-blood repertoire similarity was quantified with the Morisita-Horn index. Using fastp at Q25 and MiXCR, TCRdb reprocessed the public reads and kept productive beta chains. Every entry covers one CDR3 protein and lists the most common genes and DNA from its rows. In this record, the V and J calls reflect TCRdb's handling and not the investigators' own analysis. Within this sample are about 210,000 distinct CDR3 sequences, with approximately 29% of them counted one time only. Around 10% of the sample is taken by the ten largest.

CDR3 length: 13 amino acids, cysteine to phenylalanine. Of the read, only the CDR3 DNA is kept; its 39 bases are in frame from base 1. V is shortened by 4 bases, J by 8 bases, and the region joining them spans 14 bases. The germline V gene encodes CDR1 MNHEY and CDR2 SVGAGI. The ophthalmopathy patients had moderately to severely active disease, with a Clinical Activity Score of 3 or higher, a NOSPECS grade of 4 or higher, and a disease duration of less than 3 months. Patients with other autoimmune diseases, uncontrolled infections, pregnancy or lactation were excluded. Diagnosis relied on clinical symptoms, serum thyroxine, TRAb, thyroid ultrasound and orbital computed tomography. Ficoll-Paque density gradient centrifugation was used to isolate PBMCs from approximately 10 ml of fresh peripheral blood. Total RNA was extracted using Trizol reagent, and RNA quality was checked on an Agilent 2100 Bioanalyzer.

The sequenced material came from peripheral blood. This TCR was sampled from a man in his forties or fifties with Graves' ophthalmopathy. Donor details come from another sample of the same person, matched by shared clones. The sequence links TRBV6-5 to TRBJ1-2; the D gene identity is not certain. This receptor has the CDR3 CASSFLRFRGYTF. The nucleotide sequence is TGTGCCAGCAGTTTCCTACGATTCCGCGGCTACACCTTC.